These T cell receptor beta chains were read from a single sample in a study of T cells in Graves' hyperthyroidism and ophthalmopathy. MiXCR, run by TCRdb on the multiplex PCR reads, gives a single entry per CDR3 protein. The sample yields more than 300,000 distinct CDR3 sequences, about 14% seen once. The sample was blood. Every receptor here comes from a woman between 25 and 40 years old with Graves' ophthalmopathy. The CDR3 runs from the conserved cysteine through the conserved F or W. Fields, in order: J gene, V gene, clone size, D gene, CDR3 length, CDR3 DNA, CDR3 protein. D genes are given only for firm matches. Not all rows give a size; the values are once, few, many and, for expanded clones, a class.

>TRBJ2-1|TRBV20-1|many|NA|15
TGCAGTGCCGTGAACCTAGCGTCCTCCTACAATGAGCAGTTCTTC
CSAVNLASSYNEQFF
>TRBJ1-1|TRBV30|many|NA|17
TGTGCCTGGAGTGCCTACCCCACCGGGGGTTTCAACACTGAAGCTTTCTTT
CAWSAYPTGGFNTEAFF
>TRBJ2-5|TRBV27|many|NA|11
TGTGCCAGCAGGCGCCTAGAGACCCAGTACTTC
CASRRLETQYF
>TRBJ1-2|TRBV13|many|NA|16
TGTGCCAGCAGCTCGAGAACCCACCACGAATACTATGGCTACACCTTC
CASSSRTHHEYYGYTF
>TRBJ2-3|TRBV15|NA|NA|15
TGTGCCACCAGCAGTGGGATAGATCTCACAGATACGCAGTATTTT
CATSSGIDLTDTQYF
>TRBJ2-5|TRBV12-5|many|NA|17
TGTGCTAGTGGTTTGGGACAGGGGAGGGTGGGCCAAGAGACCCAGTACTTC
CASGLGQGRVGQETQYF
>TRBJ2-2|TRBV19|few|NA|13
TGTGCCAGTTTAATCAGGGACACCGGGGAGCTGTTTTTT
CASLIRDTGELFF
>TRBJ1-1|TRBV28|many|NA|11
TGTGCCAGTGGAAGGAACACTGAAGCTTTCTTT
CASGRNTEAFF
>TRBJ2-7|TRBV27|many|TRBD1|14
TGTGCCAGCAGTTCCGGACAGGGGGCCTACGAGCAGTACTTC
CASSSGQGAYEQYF
>TRBJ2-7|TRBV7-9|many|TRBD2|14
TGTGCCAGCACCAGAGCGGGGGGACCCTACGAGCAGTACTTC
CASTRAGGPYEQYF
>TRBJ1-1|TRBV19|NA|NA|8
TGTGCTGGAACATGGGCTTTCTTT
CAGTWAFF
>TRBJ2-1|TRBV15|many|NA|18
TGTGCCACCAGCAGAGAAAATTTTGGGGATTATTCCTACAATGAGCAGTTCTTC
CATSRENFGDYSYNEQFF
>TRBJ1-1|TRBV29-1|few|NA|13
TGCAGCGTTGGTAGGGACACGGGGAGTGAAGCTTTCTTT
CSVGRDTGSEAFF
>TRBJ2-7|TRBV28|few|NA|11
TGTGCCAGCAGTGCGCGACAGGAGCAGTACTTC
CASSARQEQYF
>TRBJ1-4|TRBV12-3/TRBV12-4|many|NA|16
TGTGCCAGCAGTCCCACGGGACGGACAACTAATGAAAAACTGTTTTTT
CASSPTGRTTNEKLFF
>TRBJ1-2|TRBV20-1|few|TRBD1|16
TGCAGTGCTAGAAATGTCCGGGACAGGGGGCTCGGTGGCTACACCTTC
CSARNVRDRGLGGYTF
>TRBJ2-1|TRBV11-3|NA|NA|17
TGTGCCAGCAGCTTGGCCGGGACAAAAGGGGGCTACAATGAGCAGTTCTTC
CASSLAGTKGGYNEQFF
>TRBJ2-3|TRBV2|NA|TRBD1|14
TGTGCCAGCGCCCGGCAGGGGGCATCAGATACGCAGTATTTT
CASARQGASDTQYF
>TRBJ2-2|TRBV28|many|NA|17
TGTGCCAGCAGTTTGTCAACAGGGCTTTTGGACACCGGGGAGCTGTTTTTT
CASSLSTGLLDTGELFF
>TRBJ2-3|TRBV10-1|NA|NA|13
TGCGCCAGCAGTGACAGGGCGGCAGATACGCAGTATTTT
CASSDRAADTQYF
>TRBJ1-2|TRBV5-1|NA|TRBD1|14
TGCGCCAGCAGCACCGGGACAGTAGTTGGCGGCTACACCTTC
CASSTGTVVGGYTF
>TRBJ2-2|TRBV20-1|many|NA|16
TGCAGTGCTCCCCGCCCCGACGGTTTCGACACCGGGGAGCTGTTTTTT
CSAPRPDGFDTGELFF
>TRBJ1-2|TRBV6-1|few|TRBD1|16
TGTGCCAGCAGAGCACCCAGGGGGCGGGCTAACTATGGCTACACCTTC
CASRAPRGRANYGYTF
>TRBJ1-1|TRBV12-3/TRBV12-4|many|TRBD1|15
TGTGCCAGCAGTCCACGGACAGGGGGCGCGTTTGAAGCTTTCTTT
CASSPRTGGAFEAFF
>TRBJ2-7|TRBV10-1|many|TRBD2|16
TGCGCCCTCTTCGCGTGGGGGGGGGATTGGGTCTACGAGCAGTACTTC
CALFAWGGDWVYEQYF
>TRBJ1-6|TRBV7-6|few|NA|15
TGTGCCAGCAGCTTAGGGCAGAGCCCTAATTCACCCCTCCACTTT
CASSLGQSPNSPLHF
>TRBJ2-7|TRBV5-1|many|TRBD2|15
TGCGCCAGCAGCCCACGGACTAGCGGGGACTACGAGCAGTACTTC
CASSPRTSGDYEQYF
>TRBJ2-7|TRBV4-1|many|NA|15
TGCGCCAGCAGCCAAGATCGTGGGGTCTCCTACGAGCAGTACTTC
CASSQDRGVSYEQYF
>TRBJ1-1|TRBV5-8|few|TRBD1|16
TGTGCCAGCAGCCCCGATTACAGGGGAGTGAACACTGAAGCTTTCTTT
CASSPDYRGVNTEAFF
>TRBJ2-1|TRBV11-2|many|NA|15
TGTGCCAGCAGCTTAGCTAGGGGCCCTCTAAATGAGCAGTTCTTC
CASSLARGPLNEQFF
>TRBJ1-2|TRBV20-1|NA|NA|13
TGCAGTGCTAGGCAGTCGGTTCTCTATGGCTACACCTTC
CSARQSVLYGYTF
>TRBJ2-2|TRBV4-2|many|TRBD1|17
TGTGCCAGCAGCCAAGGACAGGGGTCTAGGGTCACCGGGGAGCTGTTTTTT
CASSQGQGSRVTGELFF
>TRBJ2-2|TRBV7-8|many|NA|16
TGTGCCAGCCTTGACCCCTACAGGGCCAACACCGGGGAGCTGTTTTTT
CASLDPYRANTGELFF
>TRBJ2-7|TRBV6-2/TRBV6-3|many|NA|15
TGTGCCAGCAGTTATACGGACTATGGCGCCTACGAGCAGTACTTC
CASSYTDYGAYEQYF
>TRBJ1-4|TRBV2|many|NA|14
TGTGCCAGCAAGCCCAGCACAACTAATGAAAAACTGTTTTTT
CASKPSTTNEKLFF
>TRBJ1-4|TRBV11-2|many|NA|14
TGTGCCAGCAGCCGGCCCTCGGTGGATGAAAAACTGTTTTTT
CASSRPSVDEKLFF
>TRBJ1-4|TRBV7-9|NA|TRBD1|15
TGTGCCAGCAGCCCGCGGGACAGGTCTAATGAAAAACTGTTTTTT
CASSPRDRSNEKLFF
>TRBJ2-7|TRBV10-2|many|TRBD2|13
TGCGCCAGCCTCGCTAGCGGGGGGTCCGAGCAGTACTTC
CASLASGGSEQYF
>TRBJ2-7|TRBV12-3/TRBV12-4|many|TRBD1|14
TGTGCCAGCAGTGGGGGACAGGTCTCCTACGAGCAGTACTTC
CASSGGQVSYEQYF
>TRBJ1-2|TRBV28|few|TRBD1|15
TGTGCCAGCAGTAGAACACAAGGGGGCGGGGGGGGCTACACCTTC
CASSRTQGGGGGYTF
>TRBJ2-1|TRBV20-1|many|NA|13
TGCAGTGCTAGAGATCTACAGGGCAATGAGCAGTTCTTC
CSARDLQGNEQFF
>TRBJ1-3|TRBV27|NA|NA|15
TGTGCCAGCAGTTTATCCTTAGGACAGGGAAACACCATATATTTT
CASSLSLGQGNTIYF
>TRBJ2-4|TRBV5-1|many|NA|14
TGCGCCAGCAGCTTGGTGCGTCCGGGGGACATTCAGTACTTC
CASSLVRPGDIQYF
>TRBJ1-4|TRBV2|few|NA|16
TGTGCCAGCAGTGAAGGGGGTGGGGCCAGAAATGAAAAACTGTTTTTT
CASSEGGGARNEKLFF
>TRBJ2-2|TRBV12-3/TRBV12-4|many|NA|14
TGTGCCAGCAGAACCAACTGGAAGACCGGGGAGCTGTTTTTT
CASRTNWKTGELFF
>TRBJ1-3|TRBV15|few|NA|16
TGTGCCACCAGCAGACGGGCCGGACCTCCTGGAAACACCATATATTTT
CATSRRAGPPGNTIYF
>TRBJ1-5|TRBV20-1|many|NA|16
TGCAGTGCTCTTCAGGGGACGGGGTATAGCAATCAGCCCCAGCATTTT
CSALQGTGYSNQPQHF
>TRBJ2-1|TRBV6-5|few|NA|18
TGTGCCAGCAGTTACGGTGGCTGGGGAAGCACTCGTTCGGATGAGCAGTTCTTC
CASSYGGWGSTRSDEQFF
>TRBJ2-7|TRBV7-2|NA|NA|13
TGTGCCAGCAGCTCAGTCTCCTTTAACGAGCAGTACTTC
CASSSVSFNEQYF
>TRBJ1-2|TRBV7-9|many|NA|15
TGTGCCAGCACCGGGAAGTTGGGGAGGGAGCATGGCTACACCTTC
CASTGKLGREHGYTF
>TRBJ1-1|TRBV5-1|many|NA|14
TGCGCCAGCAGCACCGAGGGTGGGGGCACTGAAGCTTTCTTT
CASSTEGGGTEAFF
>TRBJ1-6|TRBV30|many|TRBD1|14
TGTGCCTGGAGTGTGGACAGGGGAAATTCACCCCTCCACTTT
CAWSVDRGNSPLHF
>TRBJ1-1|TRBV19|NA|TRBD1|13
TGTGCCAGTAAAACCCCCGGACAGGGTGGCTACGTCTTT
CASKTPGQGGYVF